This TCR beta chain is from a study of identical twins (dated by TCRdb to between 2015 and 2016). Study-wide context: To test whether fetal clonotypes persist, this study deep-sequenced TCR alpha and beta repertoires from monozygotic twins, from unrelated adults of various ages, and from cord blood. Replicate twin experiments were performed at different times using different library preparation protocols to rule out contamination. General findings and caveats noted by the study authors: Because the same donors could not be followed over many years, conclusions were based on cross-sectional statistical analysis. Zero-insertion analyses could be partly confounded by invariant T cells such as MAIT and iNKT, though diverse VJ usage argued against such confounding for most clonotypes. A weaker excess of twin sharing was found in beta out-of-frame sequences because the signal-to-noise ratio was lowered by fewer shared sequences. Abundant cord blood beta clonotypes carried fewer insertions; young adult naive repertoires showed a weaker similar trend, while memory repertoires showed none. Compared with coincidental sharing between unrelated individuals, out-of-frame TCR alpha sequences shared between twins showed an excess of sequences with low generation probability. Out-of-frame TCR alpha sharing in monozygotic twins was systematically underestimated by recombination models, whereas sharing between unrelated individuals was in agreement with the recombination models.

The library was built by means of 5' RACE. Sequencing used an Illumina HiSeq 2000. Template switching added a universal primer binding site, and the final cDNA carried a unique molecular identifier that allowed TCR cDNA molecules to be counted accurately. Specific primers in the conserved constant-segment region were used to synthesize first-strand cDNA for the TCR alpha and beta chains. To control for contamination, each cDNA library was double barcoded with a SMART-Mk sample barcode plus Illumina barcodes. Two successive PCR steps introduced TruSeq adapter sequences along with Illumina sample barcodes. The TCR alpha and beta cDNA libraries were sequenced on the Illumina HiSeq platform using custom primers. From the authors' description of their analysis: Unique molecular identifiers were extracted from raw reads with MiGEC, and CDR3 positions were determined with MiXCR. Recombination models were inferred per individual with the repgenHMM and IGoR tools using an EM algorithm. Shared clonotype analysis was performed with the tcR package in R, normalizing sharing by the product of cloneset sizes. To study raw recombination free of thymic and clonal selection effects, out-of-frame nonproductive sequences were analyzed. TCRdb cleaned the public reads at Q25 with fastp, built clones with MiXCR and kept in-frame beta chains. CDR3 protein duplicates are merged, each entry listing the most common genes and DNA. TCRdb, rather than the study authors, made the V and J calls. The sample contains a few hundred thousand distinct CDR3 sequences, around 18% of them found a single time. More than 10% of the sample is taken by the ten largest.

Worth noting for this clonotype: Its antigen is not yet known. Base qualities are not provided; no much larger clone lies one nucleotide away.

Every donor was a healthy Caucasian. The study also sequenced three unrelated non-twin adults: a male aged 18 to 29, a male aged 50 to 60 and a female aged 50 to 60. Using Miltenyi CD45RO+ enrichment and human naive T-cell isolation kits, memory (CD45RO+) and naive T cells were isolated from PBMC. Measured from the cysteine to the phenylalanine, the CDR3 is 14 residues long. Solely the CDR3 DNA is kept, with 42 bases framed from the first base. CDR1 and CDR2 were assigned from the germline V gene (reference sequence) as DFQATT and SNEGSKA. V is reduced by 2 bases and J by 2 bases, leaving a spacing of 12 bases between them.

This clonotype originated in a man aged 50-60 years in good health. Recombination linked TRBV20-1 to TRBJ2-5; the D segment could be TRBD2, given 5 matching bases. Input material: naive T cells sorted from blood. The cell subset or site label on this specimen signifies: cells isolated with a human naive T-cell isolation kit. The CDR3 amino acid sequence is: CSARRRVPQETQYF. In nucleotides, the sequence is TGCAGTGCTAGACGGCGGGTACCTCAAGAGACCCAGTACTTC.